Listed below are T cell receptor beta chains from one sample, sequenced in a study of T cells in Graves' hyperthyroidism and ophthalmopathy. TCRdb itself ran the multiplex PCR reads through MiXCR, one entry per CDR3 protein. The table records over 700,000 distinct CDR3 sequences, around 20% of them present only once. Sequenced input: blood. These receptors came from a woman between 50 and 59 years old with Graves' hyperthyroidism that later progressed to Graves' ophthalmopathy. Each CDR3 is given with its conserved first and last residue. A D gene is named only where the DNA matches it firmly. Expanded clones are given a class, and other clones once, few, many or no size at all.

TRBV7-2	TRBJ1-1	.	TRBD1	TGTGCCAGCAGCCGATCAGGGGGCGTTACTGAAGCTTTCTTT	CASSRSGGVTEAFF
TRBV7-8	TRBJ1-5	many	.	TGTGCCAGCAGCCACAATCCGGACACTTATAGCAATCAGCCCCAGCATTTT	CASSHNPDTYSNQPQHF
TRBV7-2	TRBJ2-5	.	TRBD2	TGTGCCAGCAGGCCCGGGACTAGCGGGGAGACCCAGTACTTC	CASRPGTSGETQYF
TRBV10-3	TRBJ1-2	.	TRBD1	TGTGCCATCAGTGAGTCGCCGGACAGGGCAAACTATGGCTACACCTTC	CAISESPDRANYGYTF
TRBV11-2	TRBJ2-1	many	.	TGTGCCAGCAGCTTAGACGCGGGGGCCCCTAGTCCCTACAATGAGCAGTTCTTC	CASSLDAGAPSPYNEQFF
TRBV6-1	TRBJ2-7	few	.	TGTGCCAGCAGTGAAGCCGGACAGAACTCCTACGAGCAGTACTTC	CASSEAGQNSYEQYF
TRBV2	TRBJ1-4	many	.	TGTGCCAGCAGCCAGACGAGAGTTGCTAATGAAAAACTGTTTTTT	CASSQTRVANEKLFF
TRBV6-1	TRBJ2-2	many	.	TGTGCCAGCAGCCCGGTCCTGAACACCGGGGAGCTGTTTTTT	CASSPVLNTGELFF
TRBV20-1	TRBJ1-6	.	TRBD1	TGCAGTGGAACGCCCCCGAGACAGGGGAATTCACCCCTCCACTTT	CSGTPPRQGNSPLHF
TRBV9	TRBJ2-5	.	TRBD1	TGTGCCAGCAGCGTAGCTCTGGGGACAGACCAAGAGACCCAGTACTTC	CASSVALGTDQETQYF
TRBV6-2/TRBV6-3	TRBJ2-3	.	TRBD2	TGTGCCAGCAGTTACTTGCGGGGGGGCCCTTCAGATACGCAGTATTTT	CASSYLRGGPSDTQYF
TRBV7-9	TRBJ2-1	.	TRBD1	TGTGCCAGCAGCTTACCCGGGGGACAGGGAACGAAAAATGAGCAGTTCTTC	CASSLPGGQGTKNEQFF
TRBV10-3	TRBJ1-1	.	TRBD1	TGTGCCATCACTTTGGGACAGGGAAACACTGAAGCTTTCTTT	CAITLGQGNTEAFF
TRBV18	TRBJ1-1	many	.	TGTGCCAGCTCACCTCCGACAGAGAACACTGAAGCTTTCTTT	CASSPPTENTEAFF
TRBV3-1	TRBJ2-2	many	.	TGTGCCAGCAGCCGCTACACTACAACAGTCTCCGGCGGGGAGCTGTTTTTT	CASSRYTTTVSGGELFF
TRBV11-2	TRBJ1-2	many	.	TGTGCCAGCAGCTTAGCGGGTTTCGGGGGGAACTATGGCTACACCTTC	CASSLAGFGGNYGYTF
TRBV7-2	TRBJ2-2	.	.	TGTGCCAGCAGCTTACGGTTCACAGTTAACACCGGGGAGCTGTTTTTT	CASSLRFTVNTGELFF
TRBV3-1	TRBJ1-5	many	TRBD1	TGTGCCAGCAGCGCCTCAGGGGGCGGCAATCAGCCCCAGCATTTT	CASSASGGGNQPQHF
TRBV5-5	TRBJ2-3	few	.	TGTGCCAGCAGCTTGGCCACAGCCACAGATACGCAGTATTTT	CASSLATATDTQYF
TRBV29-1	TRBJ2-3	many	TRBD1	TGCAGCACCGGACAGGGGGGGAGCACAGATACGCAGTATTTT	CSTGQGGSTDTQYF
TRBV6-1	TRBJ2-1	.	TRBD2	TGTGCCAGTAGCTCCTTTAGCGGGGGTACCCCAAATGAGCAGTTCTTC	CASSSFSGGTPNEQFF
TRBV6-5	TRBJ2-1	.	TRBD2	TGTGCCAGCAGTTACCTCGGCGGGGGGGCCTTTGAGCAGTTCTTC	CASSYLGGGAFEQFF